These T cell receptor beta chains were read from a single sample in a study of memory CD4+ T cells and cytomegalovirus serostatus. Repertoires were generated with immunoSEQ multiplex PCR, while TCRdb's copy carries only in-frame clones and drops some. The table lists roughly 50,000 clones, less than 85% of them singletons. Sequenced material: memory CD4+ T cells from blood. All receptors derive from an adult in good health and CMV-seronegative. Some clones in this sample may be carry-over from other donors' samples. CDR3s include the opening cysteine and the closing phenylalanine or tryptophan. D genes are given only for firm matches. The size of a clone is reported for some rows only, either as once, few or many, or as a class for expanded clones.

j_call v_call d_call clone_size cdr3_nt cdr3_aa
TRBJ1-1 TRBV7-8 . . TGTGCCAGCAGCCCCCTCGGAGCAATCCCGAACACTGAAGCTTTCTTT CASSPLGAIPNTEAFF
TRBJ1-1 TRBV30 . . TGTGCCTGGAGTACGGGATCCCAAGGAAACACTGAAGCTTTCTTT CAWSTGSQGNTEAFF
TRBJ2-1 TRBV7-9 . . TGTGCCAGCAGCTTAGCAGCTAGCGATGAGCAGTTCTTC CASSLAASDEQFF
TRBJ1-1 TRBV18 . . TGTGCCAGCTCACGGGGGGCGGGGGTCCGGAACACTGAAGCTTTCTTT CASSRGAGVRNTEAFF
TRBJ2-5 TRBV28 TRBD2 . TGTGCCAGCAGTTTAGATAGTGCGCCGGGAGGAGAGACCCAGTACTTC CASSLDSAPGGETQYF
TRBJ1-4 TRBV14 . once TGTGCCAGCAGCCCCGGCGGACAGACACGTAATGAAAAACTGTTTTTT CASSPGGQTRNEKLFF
TRBJ2-3 TRBV11-3 . . TGTGCCAGCAGCTTAGGGCCCACAGATACGCAGTATTTT CASSLGPTDTQYF
TRBJ2-5 TRBV5-1 . . TGCGCCAGTAAAGAGACCCAGTACTTC CASKETQYF
TRBJ2-7 TRBV7-2 . once TGTGCCAGCAGCCGACGCTCCCCGGGGGAGAGGTCCTACGAGCAGTACTTC CASSRRSPGERSYEQYF
TRBJ1-2 TRBV28 . . TGTGCCAGCAGTTTGGGGGGCCCGGGGGACTATGGCTACACCTTC CASSLGGPGDYGYTF
TRBJ1-1 TRBV18 . . TGTGCCAGCTCACCAATTTCCCGGAACACTGAAGCTTTCTTT CASSPISRNTEAFF
TRBJ2-3 TRBV7-2 . . TGTGCCAGCAGCTCCCCCCCGGATACGCAGTATTTT CASSSPPDTQYF
TRBJ2-5 TRBV2 TRBD1 few TGTGCCAGCACCTTAACAGGGGGCGCGGGTGAGACCCAGTACTTC CASTLTGGAGETQYF
TRBJ2-5 TRBV5-8 TRBD1 . TGTGCCAGCAGCGTTAGGACAGGGCAAGAGACCCAGTACTTC CASSVRTGQETQYF
TRBJ1-1 TRBV14 . . TGTGCCAGCAGCCCAATTTCTACCCTGAGCGGAGCTTTCTTT CASSPISTLSGAFF
TRBJ1-5 TRBV4-2 . . TGTGCCAGCAGCCCAGGAGCGTTGGCGGATAATCAGCCCCAGCATTTT CASSPGALADNQPQHF
TRBJ2-5 TRBV11-2 TRBD2 . TGTGCCAGCAGCTCAACCCTAGCGGTCGGGGGTGAGACCCAGTACTTC CASSSTLAVGGETQYF
TRBJ2-7 TRBV5-6 . . TGTGCCAGCAGCGCGAAGTCCCGAGAGTACTTC CASSAKSREYF
TRBJ2-7 TRBV19 . . TGTGCCAGTAGTACGGCCTTGATTATGGGGTACGAGCAGTACTTC CASSTALIMGYEQYF
TRBJ2-1 TRBV5-1 . . TGCGCCAGCAGCTTGGCCACAGGGTGGCTCAATGAGCAGTTCTTC CASSLATGWLNEQFF
TRBJ2-1 TRBV7-2 TRBD2 . TGTGCCAGCACCCCGACTAGCGGGAGGGTTGAGCAGTTCTTC CASTPTSGRVEQFF
TRBJ2-5 TRBV28 . . TGTGCCAGCAGTTCTCGCCCGGGACGGGGAGAGGAGACCCAGTACTTC CASSSRPGRGEETQYF
TRBJ1-1 TRBV28 . . TGTGCCAGCAGTTTGATCGGGGCGGCCACTGAAGCTTTCTTT CASSLIGAATEAFF
TRBJ2-6 TRBV7-6 . . TGTGCCAGCAGCCCATCCAGTAGCTCTGGGGCCAACGTCCTGACTTTC CASSPSSSSGANVLTF
TRBJ2-3 TRBV9 . . TGTGCCAGCAGCTCCCGTACCACAGATACGCAGTATTTT CASSSRTTDTQYF
TRBJ1-2 TRBV18 TRBD1 . TGTGCCAGCTCTTCGGACAGGGGGTCGCCCGACACCTTC CASSSDRGSPDTF
TRBJ1-2 TRBV2 . . TGTGCCAGCAGTGAAAGACAGTTGATCTATGGCTACACCTTC CASSERQLIYGYTF
TRBJ2-1 TRBV5-4 TRBD2 . TGTGCCAGCAGCAGAGGGACTAGCGGGGGGCGCGAGCAGTTCTTC CASSRGTSGGREQFF
TRBJ1-2 TRBV9 . . TGTGCCAGCAGCGTAGAGACAGACTATGGCTACACCTTC CASSVETDYGYTF
TRBJ2-7 TRBV27 TRBD2 . TGTGCCAGCAGTTGGCGGGAGGGGGACGAGCAGTACTTC CASSWREGDEQYF
TRBJ2-3 TRBV30 . . TGTGCCTGGAGTGTAGGGACCTTCAACACAGATACGCAGTATTTT CAWSVGTFNTDTQYF
TRBJ2-3 TRBV27 . few TGTGCCAGCAGTTTACGGACTAGCACAGATACGCAGTATTTT CASSLRTSTDTQYF
TRBJ1-1 TRBV10-3 . . TGTGCCACCCGAGGGGAATTGAACACTGAAGCTTTCTTT CATRGELNTEAFF
TRBJ2-7 TRBV27 TRBD1 . TGTGCCAGCAGTCCACGGGACAGCTCCTACGAGCAGTACTTC CASSPRDSSYEQYF
TRBJ2-1 TRBV29-1 . . TGCAGCGTTGGGGGGCCGTACAATGAGCAGTTCTTC CSVGGPYNEQFF
TRBJ2-4 TRBV28 . . TGTGCCAGCAGGGGCCCGGCTCTAGCCAAAAACATTCAGTACTTC CASRGPALAKNIQYF
TRBJ2-1 TRBV27 . . TGTGCCAGCAGCTCTAACAGAGAGCAGTTCTTC CASSSNREQFF
TRBJ1-5 TRBV6-1 . medium-sized TGTGCCAGCAGTGACCAGGGCAATCAGCCCCAGCATTTT CASSDQGNQPQHF
TRBJ1-6 TRBV19 . once TGTGCCAGTAGTACAGGGAACAATTCACCCCTCCACTTT CASSTGNNSPLHF
TRBJ2-7 TRBV5-1 TRBD2 . TGCGCCAGCAGCTTGACTAGCGGGGCGTTAGAGCAGTACTTC CASSLTSGALEQYF
TRBJ2-3 TRBV4-3 . . TGCGCCAGCAGCCAAGTTCAGCGACAAAGCACAGATACGCAGTATTTT CASSQVQRQSTDTQYF
TRBJ2-3 TRBV4-2 TRBD2 . TGTGCCAGCAGCCAAGGTCCGGGAGGGCCGACAGATACGCAGTATTTT CASSQGPGGPTDTQYF
TRBJ1-1 TRBV11-1 . . TGTGCCAGCAGCTTAGCCAGGGGCGTGAACACTGAAGCTTTCTTT CASSLARGVNTEAFF
TRBJ2-5 TRBV18 . . TGTGCCAGCTCACCCGGAGGGCGAGAGACCCAGTACTTC CASSPGGRETQYF
TRBJ1-1 TRBV6-5 . few TGTGCCAGCATCCGGGGTGACGGGGGCACTGAAGCTTTCTTT CASIRGDGGTEAFF
TRBJ2-7 TRBV9 TRBD1 . TGTGCCAGCAGCGTTACGGTAGGACAGGGAGCGGACGAGCAGTACTTC CASSVTVGQGADEQYF
TRBJ2-7 TRBV7-3 . . TGTGCCAGCAGCTTAACGGCGGGACAACTCTACGAGCAGTACTTC CASSLTAGQLYEQYF
TRBJ1-1 TRBV7-9 TRBD1 few TGTGCCAGCAGTACGACAGGGCTCACTGAAGCTTTCTTT CASSTTGLTEAFF
TRBJ1-2 TRBV14 . . TGTGCCAGCAGCATCGGGGGCGGTGGCTACACCTTC CASSIGGGGYTF
TRBJ1-1 TRBV19 . . TGTGCCAGTAGTATAGTCTGGGGAAACACTGAAGCTTTCTTT CASSIVWGNTEAFF